Listed below are T cell receptor beta chains from one sample, sequenced in a study of OX40 agonist ivuxolimab in advanced cancers. Sequenced by immunoSEQ multiplex PCR; TCRdb stores in-frame clones only, minus some. The sample carries around 90,000 clones, more than 80% recorded once. The specimen was CD4+ or CD8+ T cells sorted from blood, collected in a trial of the OX40 agonist ivuxolimab. The origin of the receptors is an adult with an advanced solid tumor such as melanoma, head and neck, liver or kidney cancer. Each CDR3 is given with its conserved first and last residue. A D gene is named only where the DNA matches it firmly.

V | D | CDR3
TRBV7-8 | - | CASSFRDTEAFF
TRBV28 | - | CASSFRGLRQPQHF
TRBV7-3 | - | CASSLNPRRGTEQYF
TRBV4-1 | - | CASSQGRGGGSSPLHF
TRBV4-1 | TRBD1 | CASSHEPGQGISPLHF
TRBV27 | - | CASSLGRVGEKLFF
TRBV5-1 | TRBD2 | CASSEGGPADTQYF
TRBV20-1 | - | CSARSVNTIYF
TRBV27 | - | CASSPRQDLTQYF
TRBV2 | - | CASSEKGHSGANVLTF
TRBV7-9 | - | CASSDDSGGDEQYF
TRBV5-5 | - | CASSLEGTSGTQYF
TRBV13 | - | CASSKQGSEQYF
TRBV27 | - | CASSTGSGNTIYF
TRBV7-3 | - | CASSSRAQETQYF
TRBV7-3 | - | CASSLPRLAAFF
TRBV27 | TRBD1 | CASSLFQGALYNEQFF
TRBV6-6 | - | CASSYSYGLSTDTQYF
TRBV5-6 | - | CASSADLDGANVLTF